The present entry profiles one T cell receptor (beta chain) with its context. These data are taken from a study of Ad26.COV2.S vaccination and SARS-CoV-2 variants. Treatment given: about 20 received Ad26.COV2.S at low or high dose, single or two shots; 5 received placebo; per-sample allocation not given. On day 63 after the first injection, vaccine and placebo recipients gave samples. Sequencing was performed with immunoSEQ multiplex PCR; in TCRdb, only in-frame clones are kept and a portion is missing. Altogether roughly 380,000 clones are present, about nine tenths being singletons, with the ten largest covering about 3%. V lost 5 bases and J lost 2, with 6 bases in between. This CDR3 contains 12 residues. CDR1 and CDR2 (germline): SGHAT, FQDESV (reference sequence).

The TCR sequence derives from a person aged 18-60 years who received the Ad26.COV2.S COVID-19 vaccine or a placebo. The input for sequencing was peripheral blood, taken in a trial of Ad26.COV2.S vaccine versus placebo. This sequence joins TRBV11-1 and TRBJ2-5; D gene unclear. The CDR3 coding sequence is TGTGCCAGCAGCGCGATACAAGAGACCCAGTACTTC. The encoded protein is CASSAIQETQYF.